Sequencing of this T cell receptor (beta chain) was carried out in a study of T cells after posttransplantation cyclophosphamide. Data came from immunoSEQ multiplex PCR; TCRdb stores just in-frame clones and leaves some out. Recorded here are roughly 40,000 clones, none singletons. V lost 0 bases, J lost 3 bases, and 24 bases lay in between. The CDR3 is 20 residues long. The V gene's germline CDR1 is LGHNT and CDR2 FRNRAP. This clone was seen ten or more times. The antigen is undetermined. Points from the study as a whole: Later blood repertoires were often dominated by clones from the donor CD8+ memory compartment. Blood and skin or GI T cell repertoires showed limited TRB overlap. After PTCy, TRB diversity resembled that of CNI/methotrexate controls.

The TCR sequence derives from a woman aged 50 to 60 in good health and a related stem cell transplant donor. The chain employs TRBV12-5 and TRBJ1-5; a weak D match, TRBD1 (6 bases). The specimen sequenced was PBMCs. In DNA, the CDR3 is TGTGCTAGTGGTTTGGTACTTTGGGCAGGGGCTCGGGTGGACAATCAGCCCCAGCATTTT. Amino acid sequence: CASGLVLWAGARVDNQPQHF.